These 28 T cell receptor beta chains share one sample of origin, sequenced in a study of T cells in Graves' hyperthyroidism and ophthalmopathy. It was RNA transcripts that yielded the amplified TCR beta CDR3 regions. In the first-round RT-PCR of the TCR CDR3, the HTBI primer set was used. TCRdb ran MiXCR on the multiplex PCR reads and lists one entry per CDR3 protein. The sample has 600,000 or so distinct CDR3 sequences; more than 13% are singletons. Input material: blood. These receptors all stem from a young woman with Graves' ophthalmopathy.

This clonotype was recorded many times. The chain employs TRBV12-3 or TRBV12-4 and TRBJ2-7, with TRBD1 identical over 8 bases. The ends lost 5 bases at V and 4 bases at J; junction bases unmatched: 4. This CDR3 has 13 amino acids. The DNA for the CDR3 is TGTGCCAGCAGTGGCAGGGGGCCTTACGAGCAGTACTTC. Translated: CASSGRGPYEQYF.

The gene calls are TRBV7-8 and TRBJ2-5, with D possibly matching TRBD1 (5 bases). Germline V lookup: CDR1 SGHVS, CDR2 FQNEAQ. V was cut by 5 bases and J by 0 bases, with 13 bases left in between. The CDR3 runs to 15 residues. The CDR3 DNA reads TGTGCCAGCAGCCCCCGGCAGGGCAACCAAGAGACCCAGTACTTC. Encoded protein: CASSPRQGNQETQYF.

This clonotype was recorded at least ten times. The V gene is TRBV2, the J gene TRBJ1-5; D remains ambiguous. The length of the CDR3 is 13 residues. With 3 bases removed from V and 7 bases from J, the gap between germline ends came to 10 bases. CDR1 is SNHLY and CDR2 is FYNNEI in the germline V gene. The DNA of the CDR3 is TGTGCCAGCAGTGAGCAAAGTTCGCAGCCCCAGCATTTT. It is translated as CASSEQSSQPQHF.

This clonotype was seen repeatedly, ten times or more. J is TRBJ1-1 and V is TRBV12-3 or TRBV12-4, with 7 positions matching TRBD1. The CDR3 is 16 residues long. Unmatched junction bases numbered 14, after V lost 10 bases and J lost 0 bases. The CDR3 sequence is CATTLDSGQLNTEAFF. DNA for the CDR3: TGTGCCACCACCCTTGATTCGGGACAGCTGAACACTGAAGCTTTCTTT.

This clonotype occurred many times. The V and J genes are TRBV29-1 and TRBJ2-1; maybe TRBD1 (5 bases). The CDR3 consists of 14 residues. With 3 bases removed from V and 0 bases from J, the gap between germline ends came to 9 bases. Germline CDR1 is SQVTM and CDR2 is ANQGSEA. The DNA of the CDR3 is TGCAGCGTTGATCAAGGACACTCCTACAATGAGCAGTTCTTC. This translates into CSVDQGHSYNEQFF.

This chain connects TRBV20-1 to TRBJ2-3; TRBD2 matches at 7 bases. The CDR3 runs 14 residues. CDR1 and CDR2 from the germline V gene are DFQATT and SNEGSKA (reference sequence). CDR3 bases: TGCAGCCGCTTGGGAAGATTAGCGGGAGATACGCAGTATTTT. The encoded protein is CSRLGRLAGDTQYF.

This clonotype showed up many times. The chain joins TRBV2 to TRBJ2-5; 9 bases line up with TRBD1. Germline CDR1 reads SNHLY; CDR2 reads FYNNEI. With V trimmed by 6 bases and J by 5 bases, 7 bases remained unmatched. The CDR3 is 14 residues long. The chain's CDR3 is CASRVTGGAETQYF. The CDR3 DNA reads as TGTGCCAGCAGGGTTACAGGGGGCGCGGAGACCCAGTACTTC.

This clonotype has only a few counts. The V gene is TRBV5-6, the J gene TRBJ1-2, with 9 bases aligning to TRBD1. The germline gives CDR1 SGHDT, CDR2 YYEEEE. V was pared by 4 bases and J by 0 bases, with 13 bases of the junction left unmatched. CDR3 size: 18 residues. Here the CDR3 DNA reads TGTGCCAGCAGCCCCCCCACGCTCGGGACAGGGCCTAACTATGGCTACACCTTC. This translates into CASSPPTLGTGPNYGYTF.

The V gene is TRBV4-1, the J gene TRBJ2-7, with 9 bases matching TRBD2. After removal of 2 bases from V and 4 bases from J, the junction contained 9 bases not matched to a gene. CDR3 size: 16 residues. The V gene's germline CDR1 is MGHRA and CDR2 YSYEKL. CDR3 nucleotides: TGCGCCAGCAGCCAATCGAGCGGGAGGCTTTGGTACGAGCAGTACTTC. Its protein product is CASSQSSGRLWYEQYF.

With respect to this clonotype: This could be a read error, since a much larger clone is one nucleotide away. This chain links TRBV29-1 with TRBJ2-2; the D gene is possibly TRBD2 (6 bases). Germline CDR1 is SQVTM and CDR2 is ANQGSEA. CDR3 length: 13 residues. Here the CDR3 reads CSVALANTGELLF. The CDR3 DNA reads TGCAGCGTCGCGCTAGCGAACACCGGGGAGCTGTTATTT.

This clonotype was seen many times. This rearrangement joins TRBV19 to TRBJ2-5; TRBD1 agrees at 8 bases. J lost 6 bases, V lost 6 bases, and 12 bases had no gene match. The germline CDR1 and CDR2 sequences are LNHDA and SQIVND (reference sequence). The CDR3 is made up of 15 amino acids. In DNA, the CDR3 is TGTGCCAGTAGCGGACAGGGAGGAAGCGAAAAGACCCAGTACTTC. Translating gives CASSGQGGSEKTQYF.

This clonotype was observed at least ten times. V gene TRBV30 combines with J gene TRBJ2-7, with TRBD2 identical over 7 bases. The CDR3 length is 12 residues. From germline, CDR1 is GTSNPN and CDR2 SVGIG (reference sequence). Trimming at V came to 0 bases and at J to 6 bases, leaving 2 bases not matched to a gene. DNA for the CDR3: TGTGCCTGGAGTGTAACTAGCGTCGAGCAGTACTTC. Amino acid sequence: CAWSVTSVEQYF.

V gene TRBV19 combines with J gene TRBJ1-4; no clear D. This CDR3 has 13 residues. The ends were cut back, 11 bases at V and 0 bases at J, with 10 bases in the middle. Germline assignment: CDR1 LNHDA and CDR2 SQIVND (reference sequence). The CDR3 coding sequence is TGTGCCGGAAGAGGCTCAACTAATGAAAAACTGTTTTTT. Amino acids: CAGRGSTNEKLFF. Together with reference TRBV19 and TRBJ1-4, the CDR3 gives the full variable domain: DGGITQSPKYLFRKEGQNVTLSCEQNLNHDAMYWYRQDPGQGLRLIYYSQIVNDFQKGDIAEGYSVSREKKESFPLTVTSAQKNPTAFYLCAGRGSTNEKLFFGSGTQLSVL.

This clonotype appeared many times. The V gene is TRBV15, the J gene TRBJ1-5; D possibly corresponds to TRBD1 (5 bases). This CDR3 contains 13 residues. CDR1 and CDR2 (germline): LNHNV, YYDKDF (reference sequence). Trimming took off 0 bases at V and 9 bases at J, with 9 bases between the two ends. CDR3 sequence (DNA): TGTGCCACCAGCAGAGATCGGGGCAGGCCCCAGCATTTT. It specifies CATSRDRGRPQHF.

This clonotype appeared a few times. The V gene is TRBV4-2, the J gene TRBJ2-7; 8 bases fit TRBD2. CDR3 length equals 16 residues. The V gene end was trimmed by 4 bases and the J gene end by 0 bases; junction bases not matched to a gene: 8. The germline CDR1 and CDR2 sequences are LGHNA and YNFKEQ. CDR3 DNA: TGTGCCAGCAGCCCCGCCGGGACTAGTGTCTCCTACGAGCAGTACTTC. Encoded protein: CASSPAGTSVSYEQYF.

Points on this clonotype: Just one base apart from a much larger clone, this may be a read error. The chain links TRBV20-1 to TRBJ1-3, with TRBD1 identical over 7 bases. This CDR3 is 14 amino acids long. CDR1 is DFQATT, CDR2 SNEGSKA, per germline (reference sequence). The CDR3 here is CSAMTGISGNTVYF. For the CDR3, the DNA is TGCAGTGCTATGACAGGGATCTCTGGAAACACCGTATATTTT.

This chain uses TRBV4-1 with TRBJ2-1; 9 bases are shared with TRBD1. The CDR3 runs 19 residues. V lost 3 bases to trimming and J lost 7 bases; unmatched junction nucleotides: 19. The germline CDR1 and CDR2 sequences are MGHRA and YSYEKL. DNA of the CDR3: TGCGCCAGCAGCCAGGATCCTCTCACCCGGGACAGGGAAAGGAATGAGCAGTTCTTC. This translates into CASSQDPLTRDRERNEQFF.

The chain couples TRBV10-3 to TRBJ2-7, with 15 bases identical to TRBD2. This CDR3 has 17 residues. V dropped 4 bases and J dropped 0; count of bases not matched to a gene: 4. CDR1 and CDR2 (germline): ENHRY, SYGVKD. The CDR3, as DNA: TGTGCCATCAGTGCGGGACTAGCGGGAGGTAGCTCCTACGAGCAGTACTTC. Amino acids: CAISAGLAGGSSYEQYF.

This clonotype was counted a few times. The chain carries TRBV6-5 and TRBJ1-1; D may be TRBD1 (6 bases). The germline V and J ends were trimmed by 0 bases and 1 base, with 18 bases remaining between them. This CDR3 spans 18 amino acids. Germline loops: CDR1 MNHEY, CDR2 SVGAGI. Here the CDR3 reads CASSYSGQNLNKNTEAFF. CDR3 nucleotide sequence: TGTGCCAGCAGTTACTCGGGACAAAACCTTAACAAGAACACTGAAGCTTTCTTT.

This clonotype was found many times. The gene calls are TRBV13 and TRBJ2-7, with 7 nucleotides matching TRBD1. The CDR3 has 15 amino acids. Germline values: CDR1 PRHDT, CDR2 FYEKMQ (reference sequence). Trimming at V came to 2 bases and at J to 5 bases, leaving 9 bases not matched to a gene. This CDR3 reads CASSLLSTGVHEQYF. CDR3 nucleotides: TGTGCCAGCAGCTTACTTTCTACAGGGGTCCACGAGCAGTACTTC.

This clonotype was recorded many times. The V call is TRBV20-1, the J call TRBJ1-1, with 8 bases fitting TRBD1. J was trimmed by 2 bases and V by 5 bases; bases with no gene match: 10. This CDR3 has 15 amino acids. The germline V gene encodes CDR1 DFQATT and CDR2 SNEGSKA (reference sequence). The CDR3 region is CSASIPGQANTEAFF. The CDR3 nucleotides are TGCAGTGCTTCCATCCCGGGACAGGCTAACACTGAAGCTTTCTTT.

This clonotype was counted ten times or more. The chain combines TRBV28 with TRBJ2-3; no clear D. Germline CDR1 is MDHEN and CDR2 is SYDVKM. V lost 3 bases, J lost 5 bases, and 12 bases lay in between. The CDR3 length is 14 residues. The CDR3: CASSFLPSGDTQYF. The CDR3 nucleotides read TGTGCCAGCAGTTTTTTGCCCAGTGGAGATACGCAGTATTTT.

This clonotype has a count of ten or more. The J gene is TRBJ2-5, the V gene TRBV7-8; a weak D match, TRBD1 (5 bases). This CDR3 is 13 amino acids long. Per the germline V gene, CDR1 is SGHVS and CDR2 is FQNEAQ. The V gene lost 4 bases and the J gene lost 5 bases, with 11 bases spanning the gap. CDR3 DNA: TGTGCCAGCAGCTCGGGCAGGGTGGAGACCCAGTACTTC. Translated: CASSSGRVETQYF.

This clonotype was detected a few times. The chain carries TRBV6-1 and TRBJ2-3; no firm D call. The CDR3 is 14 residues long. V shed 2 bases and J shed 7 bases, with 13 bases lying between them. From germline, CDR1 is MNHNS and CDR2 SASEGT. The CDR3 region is CASSERQLPYTQYF. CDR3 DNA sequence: TGTGCCAGCAGTGAACGCCAATTACCTTATACGCAGTATTTT.

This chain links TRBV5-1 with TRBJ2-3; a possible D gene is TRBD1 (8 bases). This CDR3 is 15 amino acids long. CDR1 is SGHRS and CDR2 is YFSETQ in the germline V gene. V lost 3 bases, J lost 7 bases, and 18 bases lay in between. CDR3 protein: CASSSPGQGGNTQYF. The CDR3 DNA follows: TGCGCCAGCAGCTCACCCGGACAGGGAGGGAATACGCAGTATTTT. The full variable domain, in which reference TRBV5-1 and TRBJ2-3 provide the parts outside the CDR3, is KAGVTQTPRYLIKTRGQQVTLSCSPISGHRSVSWYQQTPGQGLQFLFEYFSETQRNKGNFPGRFSGRQFSNSRSEMNVSTLELGDSALYLCASSSPGQGGNTQYFGPGTRLTVL.

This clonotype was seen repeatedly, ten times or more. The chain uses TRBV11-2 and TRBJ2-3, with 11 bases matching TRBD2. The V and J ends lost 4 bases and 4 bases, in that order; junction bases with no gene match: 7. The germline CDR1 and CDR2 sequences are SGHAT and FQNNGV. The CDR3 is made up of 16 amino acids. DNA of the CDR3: TGTGCCAGCAGCTCGAGGCTAGCGGGAGGCTCAGATACGCAGTATTTT. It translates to CASSSRLAGGSDTQYF.

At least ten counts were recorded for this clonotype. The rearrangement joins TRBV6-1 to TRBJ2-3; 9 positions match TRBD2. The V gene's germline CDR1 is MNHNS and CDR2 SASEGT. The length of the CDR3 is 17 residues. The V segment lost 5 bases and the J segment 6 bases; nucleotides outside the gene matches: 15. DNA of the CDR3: TGTGCCAGCAGTTATGGGGATCTTAGCGGGAGACCCGATACGCAGTATTTT. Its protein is CASSYGDLSGRPDTQYF.

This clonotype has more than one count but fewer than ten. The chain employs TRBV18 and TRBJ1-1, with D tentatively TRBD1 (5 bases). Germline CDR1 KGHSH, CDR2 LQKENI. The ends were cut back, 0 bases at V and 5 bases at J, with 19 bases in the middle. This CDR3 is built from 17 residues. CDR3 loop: CASSPPFGWGERTEAFF. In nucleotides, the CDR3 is TGTGCCAGCTCACCACCGTTCGGCTGGGGGGAACGTACTGAAGCTTTCTTT.